Sequencing of this T cell receptor (beta chain) was carried out in a study of blood T cell repertoires in COVID-19 (dated by TCRdb to the early 2020s). Study-wide context: The collaborator samples originated in the United States, Italy and Spain and spanned the acute and convalescent phases of COVID-19. The repertoires were released in a freely available public database intended as a resource for research on the immune response to SARS-CoV-2. Nearly every sample came with metadata listing a de-identified subject ID, COVID-19 status, age in years and sex. Where HLA class I and class II types were available, the types were taken from metadata supplied by the sample provider, not from assay-based typing. The dataset comprised deeply sampled blood TCRbeta repertoires from subjects exposed to, actively infected with, or recovered from COVID-19. The samples were drawn from two sources: the first 160 participants of the ongoing ImmuneRACE study, and 1,200 or so subjects contributed by 6 global collaborators. The material from the prospective study consisted of cDNA or gDNA derived from T cells, B-cell-depleted T cells, or PBMCs. Results the study describes overall, beyond this receptor: The amount of clinical and demographic metadata varied by source and participant and was provided uncurated.

Its CDR3 holds 15 amino acids, cysteine through phenylalanine. Kept here is only the CDR3 DNA, which spans 45 bases and is read in frame from base 1. In the germline V gene, CDR1 corresponds to SGDLS and CDR2 to YYNGEE. V and J lose 0 bases and 0 bases, and a span of 9 bases separates them. The collaborating institutions used their own protocols to collect whole blood in K2EDTA tubes. Collaborator samples were shipped for TCRbeta analysis as frozen whole blood, isolated PBMCs, or DNA extracted from either sample type. This clone was picked up one time. Its antigen is currently not known. Base qualities are not provided; no much larger clone lies one nucleotide away. TCRbeta CDR3 regions were amplified from genomic DNA using the immunoSEQ Assay, a bias-controlled multiplex PCR. The study's own analysis went as follows. Nucleated cell counts per sample were estimated from amplification of reference gene primers within the assay. Sequence reads were collapsed and filtered to measure the absolute abundance of every unique TCRbeta CDR3 rearrangement. For each sample, productive Simpson clonality was calculated as the square root of Simpson's diversity index over productive rearrangements. The table comes from immuneACCESS by way of TCRdb, which keeps in-frame sequences with V and J called. Part of the clones is missing from these tables; in studies checked, under half for an unresolved V gene and the rest for unknown reasons. V and J calls and clone size are those listed in that table; D and trimming were worked out from the DNA. A total of 35,000 to 40,000 clones appear in this sample, about 88% of them only once. The top ten constitute over 9.5% of the sample.

Rearrangement joined TRBV9 to TRBJ2-5; 6 matching bases give a weak D call of TRBD1. The material sequenced was peripheral blood. This TCR was sampled from a man in his 60s with active COVID-19. The CDR3 protein sequence reads: CASSVGTEYQETQYF. In nucleotides, the sequence is TGTGCCAGCAGCGTAGGGACAGAGTACCAAGAGACCCAGTACTTC.